The sequence of this T cell receptor (beta chain) was determined in a study of blood T cell repertoires in COVID-19. For the study at large: The United States, Italy and Spain provided the acute and convalescent COVID-19 samples. The analysed material was cDNA or gDNA that came from T cells, B-cell-depleted T cells, or PBMCs.

Per the original data handling: Using reference gene primer amplification, nucleated cell counts were estimated. Using immunoSEQ multiplex PCR, the repertoire was profiled, and TCRdb retains in-frame clones only, with some absent. The V and J calls and clone size were taken over from that table, and D and trimming were inferred from the DNA. The data show roughly 77,000 clones, with roughly 89% seen just once and approximately 4.5% held by the top ten. The source of this sequence is a man in his fifties with active COVID-19. Sequencing was carried out using peripheral blood.

The CDR3 DNA is TGTGCCAGCAGCTTAAACATGGGCCGCACAGATACGCAGTATTTT. Its translation is CASSLNMGRTDTQYF. The gene calls are TRBV7-3 and TRBJ2-3; no reliable D call. The CDR3 runs to 15 residues. Germline CDR1 and CDR2: SGHTA and FQGTGA. Trimming pared 1 base from V and 1 base from J, leaving 9 bases between.